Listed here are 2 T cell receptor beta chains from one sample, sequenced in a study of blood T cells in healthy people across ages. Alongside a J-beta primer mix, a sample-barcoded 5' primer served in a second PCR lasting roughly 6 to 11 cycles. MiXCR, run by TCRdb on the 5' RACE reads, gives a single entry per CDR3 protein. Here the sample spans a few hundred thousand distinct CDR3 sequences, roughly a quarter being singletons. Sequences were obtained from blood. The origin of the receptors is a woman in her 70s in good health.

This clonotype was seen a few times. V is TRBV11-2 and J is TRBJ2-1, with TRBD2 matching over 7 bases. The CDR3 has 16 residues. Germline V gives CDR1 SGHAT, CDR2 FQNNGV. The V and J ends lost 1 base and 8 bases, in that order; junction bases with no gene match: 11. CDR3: CASSLGVTSRVHEQFF. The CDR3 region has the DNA TGTGCCAGCAGCTTAGGGGTGACTAGCAGGGTCCATGAGCAGTTCTTC.

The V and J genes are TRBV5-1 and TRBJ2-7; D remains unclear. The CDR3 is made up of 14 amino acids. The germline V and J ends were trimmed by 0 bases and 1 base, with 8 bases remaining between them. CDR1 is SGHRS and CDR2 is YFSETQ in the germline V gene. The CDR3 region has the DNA TGCGCCAGCAGCTTGGTAGTCGGATCCTACGAGCAGTACTTC. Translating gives CASSLVVGSYEQYF.